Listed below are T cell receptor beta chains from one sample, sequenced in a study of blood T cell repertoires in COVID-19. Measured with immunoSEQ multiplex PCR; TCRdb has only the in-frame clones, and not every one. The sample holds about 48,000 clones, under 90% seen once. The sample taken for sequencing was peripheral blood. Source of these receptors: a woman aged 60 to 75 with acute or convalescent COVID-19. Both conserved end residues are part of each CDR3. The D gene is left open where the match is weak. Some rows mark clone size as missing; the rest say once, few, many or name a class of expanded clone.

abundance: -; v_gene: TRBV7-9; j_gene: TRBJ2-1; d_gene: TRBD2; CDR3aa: CASSLGLAGGHEQFF; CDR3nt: TGTGCCAGCAGCTTGGGACTAGCGGGAGGCCATGAGCAGTTCTTC
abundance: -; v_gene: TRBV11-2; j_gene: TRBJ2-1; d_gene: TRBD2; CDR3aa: CASSSGTSENNEQFF; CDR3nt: TGTGCCAGCAGCTCCGGGACTAGCGAGAACAATGAGCAGTTCTTC
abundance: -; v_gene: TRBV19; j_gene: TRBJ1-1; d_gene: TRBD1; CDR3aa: CASSKTRGSSLMNTEAFF; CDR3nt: TGTGCCAGTAGCAAGACCAGGGGGTCAAGTCTCATGAACACTGAAGCTTTCTTT
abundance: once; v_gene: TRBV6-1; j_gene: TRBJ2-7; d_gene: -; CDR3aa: CASSESGWGRGDEQYF; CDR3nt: TGTGCCAGCAGTGAAAGCGGCTGGGGCAGGGGGGACGAGCAGTACTTC
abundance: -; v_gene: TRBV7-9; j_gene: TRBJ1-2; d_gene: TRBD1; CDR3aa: CASSLAWGQGSYGYTF; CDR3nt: TGTGCCAGCAGCTTAGCGTGGGGACAGGGAAGCTATGGCTACACCTTC
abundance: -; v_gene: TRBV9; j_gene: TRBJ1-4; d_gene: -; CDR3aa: CASRGASGLFF; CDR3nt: TGTGCCAGCAGGGGGGCCTCTGGACTGTTTTTT
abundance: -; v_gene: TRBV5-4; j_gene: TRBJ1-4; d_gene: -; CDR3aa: CASSFERSNEKLFF; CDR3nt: TGTGCCAGCAGCTTTGAGAGGAGTAATGAAAAACTGTTTTTT
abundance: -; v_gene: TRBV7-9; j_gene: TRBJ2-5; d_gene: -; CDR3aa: CASSLDSGSEETQYF; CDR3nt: TGTGCCAGCAGCTTAGATTCGGGGTCGGAAGAGACCCAGTACTTC
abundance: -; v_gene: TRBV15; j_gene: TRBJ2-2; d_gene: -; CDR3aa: CATSSRQANTGELFF; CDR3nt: TGTGCCACCAGCAGTCGACAGGCCAACACCGGGGAGCTGTTTTTT
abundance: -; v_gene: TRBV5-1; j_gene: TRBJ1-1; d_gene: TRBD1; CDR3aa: CASSFGDRMNTEAFF; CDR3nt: TGCGCCAGCAGCTTTGGGGACAGGATGAACACTGAAGCTTTCTTT
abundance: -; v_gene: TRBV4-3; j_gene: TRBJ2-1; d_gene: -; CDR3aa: CASSQDLPGAGPGNEQFF; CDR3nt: TGCGCCAGCAGCCAAGACCTTCCCGGAGCGGGCCCTGGAAATGAGCAGTTCTTC
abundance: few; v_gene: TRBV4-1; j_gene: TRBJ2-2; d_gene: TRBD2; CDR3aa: CASSQGGLAGVGTGELFF; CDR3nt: TGCGCCAGCAGCCAAGGCGGACTAGCGGGAGTAGGTACCGGGGAGCTGTTTTTT
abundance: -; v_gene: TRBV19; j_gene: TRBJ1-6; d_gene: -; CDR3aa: CASGGSGNSPLHF; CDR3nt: TGTGCCAGTGGGGGGTCGGGGAATTCACCCCTCCACTTT
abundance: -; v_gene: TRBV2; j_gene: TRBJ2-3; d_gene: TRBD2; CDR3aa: CASSLYSGGTDTQYF; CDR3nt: TGTGCCAGCAGCCTATATAGCGGGGGCACAGATACGCAGTATTTT
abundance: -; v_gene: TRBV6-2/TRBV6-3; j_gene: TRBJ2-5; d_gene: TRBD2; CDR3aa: CASSFGTSAQETQYF; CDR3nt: TGTGCCAGCAGTTTCGGAACTAGCGCACAAGAGACCCAGTACTTC
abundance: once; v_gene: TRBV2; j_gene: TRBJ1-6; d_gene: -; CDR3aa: CASCREVHSPLHF; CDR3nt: TGTGCCAGCTGCAGGGAGGTCCATTCACCCCTCCACTTT
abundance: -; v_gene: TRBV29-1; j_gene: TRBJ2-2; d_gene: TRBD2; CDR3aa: CSVDRTSGRARSSHTGELFF; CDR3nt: TGCAGCGTTGACCGGACTAGCGGGAGGGCGCGATCCAGCCACACCGGGGAGCTGTTTTTT
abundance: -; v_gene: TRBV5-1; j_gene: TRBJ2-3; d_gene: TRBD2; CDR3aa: CASSPLGGAGGSDTQYF; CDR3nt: TGCGCCAGCAGCCCCCTCGGAGGGGCGGGAGGATCAGATACGCAGTATTTT
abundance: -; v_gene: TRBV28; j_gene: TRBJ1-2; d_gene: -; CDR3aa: CATIRGGSYGYTF; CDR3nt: TGTGCCACCATAAGGGGGGGAAGCTATGGCTACACCTTC
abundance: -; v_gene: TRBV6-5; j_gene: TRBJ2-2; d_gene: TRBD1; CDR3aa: CASGGQGGAGELFF; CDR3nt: TGTGCCAGCGGAGGACAGGGGGGCGCCGGGGAGCTGTTTTTT
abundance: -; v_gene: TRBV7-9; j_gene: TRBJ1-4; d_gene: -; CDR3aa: CASSLRGSEKLFF; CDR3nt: TGTGCCAGCAGCTTACGGGGGAGTGAAAAACTGTTTTTT
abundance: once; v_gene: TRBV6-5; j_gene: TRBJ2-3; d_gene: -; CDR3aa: CASSPPDRDYQYF; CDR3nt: TGTGCCAGCAGTCCCCCGGACAGAGACTATCAGTATTTT
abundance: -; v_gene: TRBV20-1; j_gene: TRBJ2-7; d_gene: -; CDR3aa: CSATLSYEQYF; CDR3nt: TGCAGTGCGACTTTGTCCTACGAGCAGTACTTC
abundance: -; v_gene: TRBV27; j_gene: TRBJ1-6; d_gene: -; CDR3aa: CASSRADNSPLHF; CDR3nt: TGTGCCAGCAGCCGCGCTGATAATTCACCCCTCCACTTT
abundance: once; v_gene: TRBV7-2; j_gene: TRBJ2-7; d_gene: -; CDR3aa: CASSPPRGDSYEQYF; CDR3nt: TGTGCCAGCAGCCCCCCCAGGGGGGATTCCTACGAGCAGTACTTC
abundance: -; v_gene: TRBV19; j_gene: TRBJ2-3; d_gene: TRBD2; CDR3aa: CASSPRLAGVGTDTQYF; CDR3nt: TGTGCCAGTAGTCCCCGACTAGCGGGGGTGGGCACAGATACGCAGTATTTT
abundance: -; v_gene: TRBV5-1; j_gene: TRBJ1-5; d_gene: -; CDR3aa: CASSSGLSNQPQHF; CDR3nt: TGCGCCAGCAGCTCCGGACTAAGCAATCAGCCCCAGCATTTT
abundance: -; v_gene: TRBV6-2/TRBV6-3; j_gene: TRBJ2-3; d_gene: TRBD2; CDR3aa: CASSYVTSGISTDTQYF; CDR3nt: TGTGCCAGCAGTTACGTCACTAGCGGGATTAGCACAGATACGCAGTATTTT
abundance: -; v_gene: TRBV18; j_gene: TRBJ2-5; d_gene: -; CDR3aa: CASAGAQEFETQYF; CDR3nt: TGTGCCAGCGCAGGTGCCCAAGAATTTGAGACCCAGTACTTC